These T cell receptor beta chains were read from a single sample in a study of somatic mutations in cytotoxic T cells in rheumatoid arthritis. Measured with immunoSEQ multiplex PCR; TCRdb has only the in-frame clones, and not every one. Here the sample spans 20,000 to 25,000 clones, 86% being singletons. What was sequenced was CD8+ T cells sorted from blood. The receptors derive from a woman in her forties or fifties in good health. The CDR3 runs from the conserved cysteine through the conserved F or W. Fields, in order: J gene, clone size, D gene, V gene, CDR3 DNA, CDR3 protein. A D gene is named only where the DNA matches it firmly. The size of a clone is reported for some rows only, either as once, few or many, or as a class for expanded clones.

TRBJ2-3 . TRBD2 TRBV7-9 TGTGCCAGCAGCGCGAGGGGAGGGGATACGCAGTATTTT CASSARGGDTQYF
TRBJ2-2 . . TRBV7-2 TGTGCCAGCAGCTTAGCGTCGGGCAGTTACACCGGGGAGCTGTTTTTT CASSLASGSYTGELFF
TRBJ2-5 . . TRBV5-4 TGTGCCAGCAGCTTGGTTCTGACGAACCAGCAAGAGACCCAGTACTTC CASSLVLTNQQETQYF
TRBJ1-4 . . TRBV4-3 TGCGCCAGCAGCCGACAGGCCCCAACTAATGAAAAACTGTTTTTT CASSRQAPTNEKLFF
TRBJ1-1 . . TRBV5-1 TGCGCCAGCAGCCCCTCGAGGGGGTCTCACACTGAAGCTTTCTTT CASSPSRGSHTEAFF
TRBJ2-3 . . TRBV9 TGTGCCAGCGCGCTGGGGCGTCTGGGCACAGATACGCAGTATTTT CASALGRLGTDTQYF
TRBJ1-1 . . TRBV29-1 TGCAGCGTTGGAGGGACAGAAGCTTTCTTT CSVGGTEAFF
TRBJ2-2 . TRBD2 TRBV28 TGTGCCAGCAGTTTGGGGGGGGTGGCGACCGGGGAGCTGTTTTTT CASSLGGVATGELFF
TRBJ1-2 . . TRBV5-6 TGTGCCAGCAGCTTGGATCCAAACGGCTACACCTTC CASSLDPNGYTF
TRBJ2-1 large . TRBV6-5 TGTGCCAGCAGTTACTCGTCTGGCTTCGTCAATGAGCAGTTCTTC CASSYSSGFVNEQFF
TRBJ1-6 . . TRBV25-1 TGTGCCAGCAGCCCAAGGGAGTTCTTAGCACCCCTCCACTTT CASSPREFLAPLHF
TRBJ2-2 . TRBD1 TRBV6-5 TGTGCCAGCAGCCGTGGACAGGGCACGCACCGGGAGCTGTTTTTT CASSRGQGTHRELFF
TRBJ2-1 . . TRBV28 TGTGCCAGCAGTTTGGCGGGGCCGAATGAGCAGTTCTTC CASSLAGPNEQFF
TRBJ2-7 . . TRBV11-2 TGTGCCAGCAGCTTAGGACAGACCTACGAGCAGTACTTC CASSLGQTYEQYF
TRBJ2-3 . . TRBV7-2 TGTGCCAGCAGCTTAGACCCCACAGATACGCAGTATTTT CASSLDPTDTQYF
TRBJ2-1 . . TRBV6-5 TGTGCCAGCAACCTACGTGGGGGATCCTACAATGAGCAGTTCTTC CASNLRGGSYNEQFF
TRBJ1-5 . . TRBV7-9 TGTGCCAGCAGCTCGGGCGGGGATGTTGGGCAGCCCCAGCATTTT CASSSGGDVGQPQHF
TRBJ1-2 . . TRBV7-9 TGTGCCAGCAGCGCAGGGGTGGAAGGCTACACCTTC CASSAGVEGYTF
TRBJ2-2 . TRBD2 TRBV4-3 TGCGCCAGCAGCCAAGATCAAGCGGGGTTGAAGCTGTTTTTT CASSQDQAGLKLFF
TRBJ2-5 once TRBD2 TRBV6-1 TGTGCCAGCAGTGGACTAGCGGGGGGGCCAGAGACCCAGTACTTC CASSGLAGGPETQYF
TRBJ1-2 . . TRBV10-2 TGCGCCAGCAGTGTATCAGGGTTTGATGGCTACACCTTC CASSVSGFDGYTF
TRBJ1-2 . . TRBV10-1 TGCGCCAGCAGTGAGTCTGCAGGGTCTGGCTACACCTTC CASSESAGSGYTF
TRBJ2-1 . . TRBV7-9 TGTGCCAGCAGCCCCGGGACATCTAATGAGCAGTTCTTC CASSPGTSNEQFF
TRBJ1-5 . . TRBV28 TGTGCCAGCAGTGTCGACACTTATAGCAATCAGCCCCAGCATTTT CASSVDTYSNQPQHF
TRBJ1-5 . . TRBV6-5 TGTGCCAGCAGTTACGGGGGAAATCAGCCCCAGCATTTT CASSYGGNQPQHF